The 25 T cell receptor beta chains below all came from one sample that was sequenced in a study of identical twins. TCRdb re-called the 5' RACE reads with MiXCR, one entry per CDR3 protein. The data show fewer than 250,000 distinct CDR3 sequences, approximately 7.8% seen once. These sequences were also reported in another study, on yellow fever vaccine responses in identical twins.

Input material: CD8+ T cells sorted from blood. These receptors all come from a woman younger than 35 in good health.

There are a few counts of this clonotype. The chain links TRBV13 to TRBJ2-1; D gene uncertain. The germline V gene has CDR1 PRHDT and CDR2 FYEKMQ (reference sequence). CDR3 length: 15 residues. V was cut by 4 bases and J by 7 bases, with 17 bases left in between. The CDR3 region has the DNA TGTGCCAGCAGCTCTGTGGTGTTTGGGTCGAATGAGCAGTTCTTC. Residues: CASSSVVFGSNEQFF.

This clonotype was counted at least ten times. V usage is TRBV21-1 and J usage is TRBJ1-2. TRBV21-1 is assigned pseudogene status. CDR3 length: 10 residues. This chain's CDR3 is CASSSPGYTF. In DNA, the CDR3 is TGTGCCAGCAGCAGTCCTGGCTACACCTTC.

This clonotype has ten or more counts. The chain carries TRBV6-4 and TRBJ2-1, with TRBD2 matching over 7 bases. V was clipped by 2 bases and J by 5 bases; unmatched bases: 9. CDR3 length: 16 amino acids. Germline CDR1 MRHNA, CDR2 SNTAGT. The CDR3 is CASSDPLAGDHNEQFF. CDR3 DNA sequence: TGTGCCAGCAGTGACCCTCTTGCGGGGGACCACAATGAGCAGTTCTTC.

This chain connects TRBV2 to TRBJ2-1; possible D gene TRBD2, 6 bases. Germline V lookup: CDR1 SNHLY, CDR2 FYNNEI. V lost 11 bases and J 0 bases, leaving 14 bases between the germline ends. The CDR3 is 14 amino acids. The CDR3 region has the DNA TGTGCCGCGGCGGAGGGTAGCTCCTACAATGAGCAGTTCTTC. Translating gives CAAAEGSSYNEQFF.

This clonotype appeared a few times. The chain carries TRBV6-1 and TRBJ2-3, with 9 bases matching TRBD2. J gave up 0 bases and V 7 bases, and 14 bases lay outside the gene matches. The germline V gene has CDR1 MNHNS and CDR2 SASEGT. The length of the CDR3 is 18 residues. In nucleotides, the CDR3 is TGTGCCAGCACCTATACGACTAGCGGTTCTACTAGCACAGATACGCAGTATTTT. Translating gives CASTYTTSGSTSTDTQYF.

The chain recombines TRBV5-6 with TRBJ2-1; 9 positions match TRBD1. The J segment lost 3 bases and the V segment lost 5 bases, leaving 3 bases of the junction unmatched. The germline V gene has CDR1 SGHDT and CDR2 YYEEEE. The CDR3 is 14 amino acids. CDR3: CASSWGQGYNEQFF. In DNA form, the CDR3 reads TGTGCCAGCAGTTGGGGACAGGGCTACAATGAGCAGTTCTTC.

The CDR3: CASRENDRPVAEAFF. CDR3 sequence (DNA): TGTGCCAGTAGGGAAAACGACAGACCCGTTGCTGAAGCTTTCTTT. The chain recombines TRBV19 with TRBJ1-1; D is perhaps TRBD1 (5 bases). There are 15 residues in the CDR3. Trimming took off 6 bases at V and 6 bases at J, with 20 bases between the two ends. Germline V gene lookup returns CDR1 LNHDA and CDR2 SQIVND (reference sequence).

This clonotype showed up many times. This chain uses TRBV24-1 with TRBJ2-1; D is perhaps TRBD1 (6 bases). Trimming cost V 2 bases and J 2 bases, with 15 bases left between them. There are 17 residues in the CDR3. CDR1 and CDR2 from the germline V gene are KGHDR and SFDVKD. The CDR3 bases are TGTGCCACCAGTGATTCTAAGCTCCCAGGGGCCTACAATGAGCAGTTCTTC. Its protein is CATSDSKLPGAYNEQFF.

This sequence joins TRBV7-8 and TRBJ1-5; D is uncertain. The CDR3 totals 15 residues. CDR1 is SGHVS and CDR2 is FQNEAQ in the germline V gene. With 4 bases removed from V and 0 bases from J, the gap between germline ends came to 10 bases. The CDR3 sequence is CASSSGVNSNQPQHF. CDR3 in DNA: TGTGCCAGCAGCTCCGGCGTTAATAGCAATCAGCCCCAGCATTTT. Drawing the rest from reference TRBV7-8 and TRBJ1-5, the complete variable domain is GAGVSQSPRYKVAKRGQDVALRCDPISGHVSLFWYQQALGQGPEFLTYFQNEAQLDKSGLPSDRFFAERPEGSVSTLKIQRTQQEDSAVYLCASSSGVNSNQPQHFGDGTRLSIL.

For the CDR3, the DNA is TGTGCCAGCAGTGACTCAGGGGGCACCGGGGAGCTGTTTTTT. Its translation is CASSDSGGTGELFF. The chain joins TRBV6-4 to TRBJ2-2, with D possibly TRBD1 on 6 matching bases. V was cut by 0 bases and J by 4 bases, with 6 bases left in between. There are 14 residues in the CDR3. CDR1 MRHNA and CDR2 SNTAGT come from the germline V gene.

A few counts support this clonotype. The rearrangement joins TRBV7-8 to TRBJ2-7; 12 nucleotides align to TRBD1. The CDR3 contains 14 residues. The V gene's germline CDR1 is SGHVS and CDR2 FQNEAQ. V dropped 5 bases and J dropped 7; count of bases not matched to a gene: 6. CDR3 in amino acids: CASSQGTGGGEQYV. CDR3 DNA sequence: TGTGCCAGCAGCCAAGGGACAGGGGGCGGTGAGCAGTACGTC.

This clonotype was counted many times. J is TRBJ2-4 and V is TRBV20-1; possible D gene TRBD1, 5 bases. Germline CDR1 DFQATT, CDR2 SNEGSKA (reference sequence). This CDR3 comprises 15 residues. The germline V and J ends were trimmed by 6 bases and 0 bases, with 15 bases remaining between them. The chain's CDR3 is CSALTEPLAKNIQYF. The CDR3 region has the DNA TGCAGTGCCCTGACAGAGCCCCTAGCCAAAAACATTCAGTACTTC.

This clonotype was detected only a few times. The J gene is TRBJ2-7, the V gene TRBV7-9, with D uncertain. Trimming stripped 3 bases from V and 1 base from J, with 10 bases between. Germline V CDR1 and CDR2: SEHNR, FQNEAQ (reference sequence). The length of the CDR3 is 14 residues. CDR3 residues: CASSFVGFSYEQYF. The CDR3 DNA sequence: TGTGCCAGCAGCTTCGTGGGGTTTTCCTACGAGCAGTACTTC.

This clonotype was observed many times. The V gene is TRBV12-3 or TRBV12-4, the J gene TRBJ2-5; D perhaps matches TRBD2 (6 bases). The CDR3 consists of 16 residues. V lost 1 base, J lost 4 bases, and 16 bases lay in between. The CDR3 DNA reads as TGTGCCAGCAGTTTAGGGCGTCTTTTGGAGGGAGAGACCCAGTACTTC. It encodes CASSLGRLLEGETQYF.

The chain couples TRBV25-1 to TRBJ2-5; the D is unclear. V was cut by 4 bases and J by 1 base, with 10 bases left in between. The CDR3 has 14 residues. CDR1 and CDR2 (germline): MGHDK, SYGVNS. CDR3 nucleotide sequence: TGTGCCAGCAGTGCATTCTCCCTCCAAGAGACCCAGTACTTC. Its protein product is CASSAFSLQETQYF.

This clonotype came up many times. The CDR3 bases are TGTGCCAGCAGTTTCTTGGTGGGTGAGCAGTTCTTC. This gives the protein CASSFLVGEQFF. V usage is TRBV12-3 or TRBV12-4 and J usage is TRBJ2-1, with D unresolved. The CDR3 has 12 residues. Deletions cut 3 bases from V and 9 bases from J, with 9 bases between.

This clonotype was counted many times. The V gene is TRBV15, the J gene TRBJ2-1; a weak D match, TRBD1 (5 bases). The CDR3 covers 13 residues. The germline V and J ends were trimmed by 3 bases and 4 bases, with 7 bases remaining between them. Germline assignment: CDR1 LNHNV and CDR2 YYDKDF (reference sequence). The chain's CDR3 is CATSRTVYNEQFF. The CDR3 coding sequence is TGTGCCACCAGCAGGACAGTATACAATGAGCAGTTCTTC. Combining the CDR3 with reference TRBV15 and TRBJ2-1 gives the whole variable domain DAMVIQNPRYQVTQFGKPVTLSCSQTLNHNVMYWYQQKSSQAPKLLFHYYDKDFNNEADTPDNFQSRRPNTSFCFLDIRSPGLGDTAMYLCATSRTVYNEQFFGPGTRLTVL.

The V and J genes are TRBV12-3 or TRBV12-4 and TRBJ2-2, with no clear D. The V end was cut by 6 bases, the J end by 7 bases, with 12 bases between. This CDR3 is built from 13 residues. CDR3: CASSSFWGGELFF. In nucleotides, the CDR3 is TGTGCCAGCAGCTCCTTTTGGGGCGGGGAGCTGTTTTTT.

As for this clonotype: A much larger clone differs from this one at a single base, so this may be a read error. The rearrangement links TRBV6-1 to TRBJ2-7; possibly TRBD2 for D (6 bases). Trimming cost V 8 bases and J 4 bases, with 18 bases left between them. This CDR3 has 14 amino acids. Germline lookup yields CDR1 MNHNS and CDR2 SASEGT. The CDR3 region has the DNA TGTGCCAGCTGTACGCCGGAGGGCCTATACGAGCAGTACTTC. Residues: CASCTPEGLYEQYF.

This clonotype was seen at least ten times. The V call is TRBV9, the J call TRBJ1-1, with D maybe TRBD1 (6 bases). Trimming took off 1 base at V and 1 base at J, with 17 bases between the two ends. The CDR3 loop spans 17 amino acids. The germline gives CDR1 SGDLS, CDR2 YYNGEE. CDR3 amino acids: CASSVRTEAPRNTEAFF. The CDR3 nucleotides read TGTGCCAGCAGCGTAAGGACAGAAGCCCCCAGGAACACTGAAGCTTTCTTT. The variable domain in full, completed from reference TRBV9 and TRBJ1-1, reads DSGVTQTPKHLITATGQRVTLRCSPRSGDLSVYWYQQSLDQGLQFLIQYYNGEERAKGNILERFSAQQFPDLHSELNLSSLELGDSALYFCASSVRTEAPRNTEAFFGQGTRLTVV.

V usage is TRBV24-1 and J usage is TRBJ2-1; 14 bases are shared with TRBD2. This CDR3 has 16 amino acids. Germline V gene sequence: CDR1 KGHDR, CDR2 SFDVKD. Trimming took 3 bases from V and 5 from J; bases not matched to a gene: 2. The DNA for the CDR3 is TGTGCCACCAGTGATGCGGGACTAGCGGGAGACAATGAGCAGTTCTTC. Encoded protein: CATSDAGLAGDNEQFF.

The rearrangement links TRBV11-2 to TRBJ1-1, with D possibly TRBD1 on 5 matching bases. The V gene's germline CDR1 is SGHAT and CDR2 FQNNGV. The CDR3 is 15 residues long. V lost 6 bases and J 2 bases, leaving 16 bases between the germline ends. This CDR3 reads CASSQKTASNTEAFF. CDR3 nucleotide sequence: TGTGCCAGCAGTCAAAAGACAGCTTCTAACACTGAAGCTTTCTTT.

This clonotype appeared many times. The chain is built from TRBV29-1 and TRBJ1-1; D remains ambiguous. The CDR3 has 10 residues. V dropped 3 bases and J dropped 5 bases, with 4 bases sitting between them. Germline lookup yields CDR1 SQVTM and CDR2 ANQGSEA. The CDR3 sequence: CSVDVTEAFF. In nucleotides, the CDR3 is TGCAGCGTTGACGTTACTGAAGCTTTCTTT.

The sample holds many counts of this clonotype. The V call is TRBV7-6, the J call TRBJ1-1; D is perhaps TRBD1 (6 bases). Germline CDR1 and CDR2: SGHVS and FNYEAQ. The CDR3 consists of 16 residues. Trimming left V 4 bases short and J 1 base short, with 16 bases between. Here the CDR3 DNA reads TGTGCCAGCAGCTCTACAGCCAGGGGCTGGAACACTGAAGCTTTCTTT. As protein: CASSSTARGWNTEAFF.

This clonotype was seen ten or more times. The gene calls are TRBV5-1 and TRBJ2-3; D uncertain. The germline V and J ends were trimmed by 4 bases and 8 bases, with 11 bases remaining between them. Germline V gene data show CDR1 as SGHRS and CDR2 as YFSETQ. The length of the CDR3 is 12 residues. CDR3 sequence: CASSPRLGTQYF. CDR3 DNA: TGCGCCAGCAGCCCGAGGCTTGGTACGCAGTATTTT.